This T cell receptor beta chain was sequenced during a study of shared T cell receptors in the human thymus. CDR1 is SGHAT and CDR2 is FQNNGV in the germline V gene. The CDR3 is made up of 15 amino acids. J lost 6 bases, V lost 7 bases, and 6 bases had no gene match. The repertoire was sequenced with immunoSEQ multiplex PCR; TCRdb's copy has only in-frame clones and lacks some. The sample lists 500,000 to 750,000 clones; roughly 90% were seen once. This sample was also put to use in a study of human thymus T cells. From that paper: Thymus tissue for the work was resected from patients undergoing corrective heart surgery. Use of V and J genes seemed skewed within the thymic and blood repertoires. Related reports documented highly overlapping thymic repertoires among unrelated individuals.

Sequencing input: thymocytes. This receptor was identified in a boy under two years old with a congenital heart defect. The chain uses TRBV11-2 and TRBJ2-1; 13 bases are a match to TRBD2. The CDR3 DNA is TGTGCCAGCACCGGGCGGACTAGCGGGGGCAATGAGCAGTTCTTC. Translating it yields CASTGRTSGGNEQFF. The entire variable domain, with the rest obtained from reference TRBV11-2 and TRBJ2-1, is as follows: EAGVAQSPRYKIIEKRQSVAFWCNPISGHATLYWYQQILGQGPKLLIQFQNNGVVDDSQLPKDRFSAERLKGVDSTLKIQPAKLEDSAVYLCASTGRTSGGNEQFFGPGTRLTVL.